This TCR beta chain was recovered during a study of molecular identifiers for immune sequencing clone quantification. One entry per CDR3 protein, called by TCRdb with MiXCR from the PCR reads. The sample lists under 650,000 distinct CDR3 sequences; about 20% were seen once. The CDR3 is 15 amino acids. V lost 5 bases, J lost 2 bases, and 15 bases lay in between. From germline, CDR1 is MNHEY and CDR2 SVGEGT. This receptor was identified in a human donor in good health. Some libraries in this study had Jurkat cell RNA spiked in. Sequencing was done on a sample of naive CD8+ T cells from blood, with Jurkat cell RNA spiked in. The subset: FACS-sorted CD8+CD4-CCR7+CD45RA+ naive T cells. The V and J genes are TRBV6-2 or TRBV6-3 and TRBJ2-5, with D perhaps being TRBD1 or TRBD2 (5 bases each). In DNA form, the CDR3 reads TGTGCCAGCAGTCGGCAGACTTGGGGGCAAGAGACCCAGTACTTC. Amino acid sequence: CASSRQTWGQETQYF.